The 29 T cell receptor beta chains given below trace back to one sample, sequenced in a study of control samples from healthy donors and cancer patients. The data were produced by immunoSEQ multiplex PCR, yet TCRdb's version contains in-frame clones alone and is incomplete. Found here are 350,000 to 450,000 clones, 75% to 95% of them singletons; the top ten hold around 6.4%. Sample: PBMCs. These TCRs come from a man aged 35-49 years with head and neck cancer.

The chain recombines TRBV30 with TRBJ1-1, with TRBD1 identical over 10 bases. Germline V gene sequence: CDR1 GTSNPN, CDR2 SVGIG (reference sequence). This CDR3 contains 15 residues. Losses at the gene ends were 8 bases for V and 3 bases for J; bases not matched to a gene: 12. Written as DNA, the CDR3 is TGTGCCCAGGTACCGGGACAGGGGCCATACACTGAAGCTTTCTTT. Amino acids: CAQVPGQGPYTEAFF. The variable domain in full, completed from reference TRBV30 and TRBJ1-1, reads SQTIHQWPATLVQPVGSPLSLECTVEGTSNPNLYWYRQAAGRGLQLLFYSVGIGQISSEVPQNLSASRPQDRQFILSSKKLLLSDSGFYLCAQVPGQGPYTEAFFGQGTRLTVV.

This chain uses TRBV19 with TRBJ1-3; D is possibly TRBD1 (5 bases). V was trimmed by 5 bases and J by 2 bases, leaving 13 bases between them. The CDR3 has 15 amino acids. Per germline, CDR1 LNHDA and CDR2 SQIVND (reference sequence). CDR3 region: CASSPFQTAGNTIYF. CDR3 nucleotide sequence: TGTGCCAGTAGTCCCTTTCAGACAGCTGGAAACACCATATATTTT.

The chain joins TRBV24-1 to TRBJ2-1; D not resolved. Trimming pared 4 bases from V and 5 bases from J, leaving 23 bases between. CDR3 length equals 18 residues. CDR1 KGHDR and CDR2 SFDVKD come from the germline V gene. Here the CDR3 reads CATSEPSWVPLINNEQFF. The CDR3, as DNA: TGTGCCACCAGTGAACCCAGTTGGGTACCACTAATTAACAATGAGCAGTTCTTC.

Concerning this clone itself: The same CDR3 can be traced to other DNA sequences in this sample. The chain joins TRBV18 to TRBJ1-1, with D unclear. Germline loops: CDR1 KGHSH, CDR2 LQKENI. V lost 3 bases and J lost 1, with 3 bases in between. The CDR3 loop spans 12 amino acids. The CDR3 sequence: CASSPGNTEAFF. The CDR3 DNA sequence: TGTGCCAGCTCACCCGGGAACACTGAAGCTTTCTTT.

This clone came up once. The chain has TRBV15 and TRBJ2-3; perhaps D is TRBD1 or TRBD2 (5 bases each). V lost 3 bases and J 5 bases, leaving 15 bases between the germline ends. The CDR3 sequence is 15 residues long. CDR1 LNHNV and CDR2 YYDKDF come from the germline V gene (reference sequence). CDR3 residues: CATSSGTALGDTQYF. Here the CDR3 DNA reads TGTGCCACCAGCAGCGGGACGGCTTTGGGAGATACGCAGTATTTT. Supplemented by reference TRBV15 and TRBJ2-3, the full variable domain reads DAMVIQNPRYQVTQFGKPVTLSCSQTLNHNVMYWYQQKSSQAPKLLFHYYDKDFNNEADTPDNFQSRRPNTSFCFLDIRSPGLGDTAMYLCATSSGTALGDTQYFGPGTRLTVL.

The chain uses TRBV18 and TRBJ2-1; no reliable D call. This CDR3 has 13 residues. V was trimmed by 0 bases and J by 7 bases, leaving 7 bases between them. The germline CDR1 and CDR2 sequences are KGHSH and LQKENI. The CDR3 reads CASSPPGGNEQFF. CDR3 nucleotide sequence: TGTGCCAGCTCACCACCCGGCGGTAATGAGCAGTTCTTC. Supplemented by reference TRBV18 and TRBJ2-1, the full variable domain reads NAGVMQNPRHLVRRRGQEARLRCSPMKGHSHVYWYRQLPEEGLKFMVYLQKENIIDESGMPKERFSAEFPKEGPSILRIQQVVRGDSAAYFCASSPPGGNEQFFGPGTRLTVL.

This rearrangement joins TRBV7-9 to TRBJ2-7, with D perhaps TRBD1 (5 bases). Germline V gene lookup returns CDR1 SEHNR and CDR2 FQNEAQ (reference sequence). There are 11 residues in the CDR3. Trimming removed 5 bases at V and 6 bases at J, with 8 bases between. The CDR3 here is CASSIQGEQYF. CDR3 in DNA: TGTGCCAGCAGCATCCAGGGCGAGCAGTACTTC. Together with reference TRBV7-9 and TRBJ2-7, the CDR3 gives the full variable domain: DTGVSQNPRHKITKRGQNVTFRCDPISEHNRLYWYRQTLGQGPEFLTYFQNEAQLEKSRLLSDRFSAERPKGSFSTLEIQRTEQGDSAMYLCASSIQGEQYFGPGTRLTVT.

CDR3 amino acids: CASSQGTGLETQYF. CDR3 in DNA: TGTGCCAGCAGCCAAGGGACAGGGCTAGAGACCCAGTACTTC. The genes are TRBV3-1 (or the pseudogene TRBV3-2) and TRBJ2-5; 8 positions match TRBD1. Germline lookup yields CDR1 LGHDT and CDR2 YNNKEL (reference sequence). V was clipped by 1 base and J by 4 bases; unmatched bases: 2. The CDR3 is made up of 14 amino acids.

The chain couples TRBV5-6 to TRBJ1-5; TRBD1 matches at 7 bases. V lost 4 bases and J lost 9; bases outside the gene matches: 16. CDR1 is SGHDT, CDR2 YYEEEE, per germline. The CDR3 contains 16 residues. The CDR3 sequence: CASSGGGQASRGPQHF. CDR3 DNA sequence: TGTGCCAGCAGCGGCGGAGGACAGGCTAGCCGGGGGCCCCAGCATTTT.

The chain recombines TRBV5-6 with TRBJ2-2; 12 bases map to TRBD1. Trimming cost V 4 bases and J 7 bases; bases outside gene matches: 8. The germline V gene encodes CDR1 SGHDT and CDR2 YYEEEE. The CDR3 consists of 16 residues. The CDR3 coding sequence is TGTGCCAGCAGCCTCCGGGACAGGGGGCTTAGCGGGGAGCTGTTTTTT. Encoded protein: CASSLRDRGLSGELFF.

V and J are TRBV12-3 or TRBV12-4 and TRBJ1-5; D uncertain. V was pared by 1 base and J by 5 bases, with 3 bases between. CDR3 length: 12 amino acids. This chain's CDR3 is CASSLGDQPQHF. CDR3 DNA: TGTGCCAGCAGTTTAGGAGATCAGCCCCAGCATTTT.

V and J are TRBV5-6 and TRBJ2-7; D call uncertain. The CDR3 spans 10 residues. Looked up from germline, CDR1 is SGHDT and CDR2 is YYEEEE. The ends were cut back, 9 bases at V and 3 bases at J, with 7 bases in the middle. The CDR3 bases are TGTGCCACCCTTAACTACGAGCAGTACTTC. Amino acid sequence: CATLNYEQYF.

The chain couples TRBV28 to TRBJ1-2; tentative D call: TRBD1 (5 bases). This CDR3 spans 14 amino acids. Per germline, CDR1 MDHEN and CDR2 SYDVKM. V was clipped by 11 bases and J by 2 bases, with 18 bases between them. CDR3 sequence (DNA): TGTGCCGCTATAAATTCAGACAGAAACTATGGCTACACCTTC. Translation gives CAAINSDRNYGYTF.

The V gene is TRBV11-3, the J gene TRBJ1-6; no clear D. The germline gives CDR1 SGHNT, CDR2 YENEEA. CDR3 length: 13 amino acids. Trimming stripped 3 bases from V and 7 bases from J, with 7 bases between. CDR3 sequence reads: CASSFAENSPLHF. The CDR3, as DNA: TGTGCCAGCAGCTTTGCAGAGAATTCACCCCTCCACTTT. Supplemented by reference TRBV11-3 and TRBJ1-6, the full variable domain reads EAGVVQSPRYKIIEKKQPVAFWCNPISGHNTLYWYLQNLGQGPELLIRYENEEAVDDSQLPKDRFSAERLKGVDSTLKIQPAELGDSAVYLCASSFAENSPLHFGNGTRLTVT.

Only one count was recorded for this clone. The chain recombines TRBV2 with TRBJ1-2, with a weak D call TRBD1 (6 bases). There are 14 residues in the CDR3. Between the trimmed V and J ends, which lost 6 bases and 0 bases, there was a span of 11 bases. Germline CDR1 reads SNHLY; CDR2 reads FYNNEI. DNA of the CDR3: TGTGCCAGCAGAATACAGGGCGCTAACTATGGCTACACCTTC. This translates into CASRIQGANYGYTF.

This clone was detected a few times. The rearrangement joins TRBV4-2 to TRBJ1-5, with D hard to call. V shed 0 bases and J shed 4 bases, with 13 bases lying between them. The CDR3 is 16 amino acids. Germline V gene sequence: CDR1 LGHNA, CDR2 YNFKEQ. CDR3 coding DNA: TGTGCCAGCAGCCAAGATATGGGCACAGTTAATCAGCCCCAGCATTTT. Its protein is CASSQDMGTVNQPQHF.

In DNA form, the CDR3 reads TGCGCCAGCAGCTTGGGAGGAGCGCTCAATGAGCAGTTCTTC. This encodes CASSLGGALNEQFF. The chain combines TRBV5-1 with TRBJ2-1, with D unresolved. The CDR3 runs 14 residues. Germline CDR1 reads SGHRS; CDR2 reads YFSETQ. Trimming cost V 0 bases and J 6 bases, with 10 bases left between them.

This clone was observed a few times. The V and J genes are TRBV4-1 and TRBJ2-7; D gene uncertain. Per the germline V gene, CDR1 is MGHRA and CDR2 is YSYEKL. V shed 1 base and J shed 3 bases, with 16 bases lying between them. The CDR3 is 16 amino acids. The CDR3 region is CASSQGFQRPFYEQYF. The CDR3 nucleotides are TGCGCCAGCAGCCAAGGGTTTCAGCGTCCCTTCTACGAGCAGTACTTC.

This rearrangement joins TRBV6-5 to TRBJ2-1; D gene ambiguous. Trimming took off 0 bases at V and 7 bases at J, with 16 bases between the two ends. This CDR3 comprises 16 residues. CDR1 MNHEY and CDR2 SVGAGI come from the germline V gene. Written as DNA, the CDR3 is TGTGCCAGCAGTTACTCGCCCCGGTTGGGCCCTAATGAGCAGTTCTTC. This translates into CASSYSPRLGPNEQFF.

The chain recombines TRBV4-1 with TRBJ1-5; D may be TRBD1 (6 bases). CDR1 and CDR2 from the germline V gene are MGHRA and YSYEKL. Trimming left V 2 bases short and J 4 bases short, with 12 bases between. This CDR3 region has 15 residues. The CDR3 nucleotides are TGCGCCAGCAGCCAACCTGGACAGACGAATCAGCCCCAGCATTTT. Its translation is CASSQPGQTNQPQHF.

The V and J genes are TRBV9 and TRBJ1-1, with D possibly TRBD1 on 6 matching bases. CDR1 is SGDLS and CDR2 is YYNGEE in the germline V gene. This CDR3 has 14 residues. Trimming pared 3 bases from V and 5 bases from J, leaving 14 bases between. CDR3 nucleotides: TGTGCCAGCAGCGCTTCAGCAGGGGAAACTGAAGCTTTCTTT. Its translation: CASSASAGETEAFF.

The V call is TRBV10-2, the J call TRBJ1-2; TRBD1 might be the D (6 bases). V gave up 11 bases and J gave up 4 bases, with 26 bases separating them. The CDR3 is 16 residues long. The germline gives CDR1 WSHSY, CDR2 SAAADI. The CDR3 loop reads CAASSERWTVGYGYTF. DNA of the CDR3: TGCGCCGCCAGCAGTGAGAGGTGGACAGTAGGCTATGGCTACACCTTC.

The chain couples TRBV15 to TRBJ2-1, with D maybe TRBD2 (5 bases). Per the germline V gene, CDR1 is LNHNV and CDR2 is YYDKDF (reference sequence). Between the trimmed V and J ends, which lost 4 bases and 0 bases, there was a span of 13 bases. CDR3 size: 16 residues. CDR3 sequence (DNA): TGTGCCACCAGCAACCCCTATCGGGGCTCCTACAATGAGCAGTTCTTC. It translates to CATSNPYRGSYNEQFF.

V is TRBV5-6 and J is TRBJ2-1; 16 bases match TRBD2. Trimming took 6 bases from V and 2 from J; bases not matched to a gene: 8. The CDR3 covers 18 residues. Looked up from germline, CDR1 is SGHDT and CDR2 is YYEEEE. The CDR3 here is CASTPGLAGGFTYNEQFF. CDR3 DNA sequence: TGTGCCAGCACCCCGGGACTAGCGGGAGGGTTCACCTACAATGAGCAGTTCTTC. The entire variable domain, with the rest obtained from reference TRBV5-6 and TRBJ2-1, is as follows: DAGVTQSPTHLIKTRGQQVTLRCSPKSGHDTVSWYQQALGQGPQFIFQYYEEEERQRGNFPDRFSGHQFPNYSSELNVNALLLGDSALYLCASTPGLAGGFTYNEQFFGPGTRLTVL.

This chain uses TRBV6-2 or TRBV6-3 with TRBJ1-1; 10 nucleotides agree with TRBD1. Trimming removed 6 bases from V and 5 bases from J; junction bases left unmatched: 12. This CDR3 spans 16 amino acids. Germline values: CDR1 MNHEY, CDR2 SVGEGT. Written as DNA, the CDR3 is TGTGCCAGCAGCCGCGAACGGACAGGGGGATCAACTGAAGCTTTCTTT. Translating gives CASSRERTGGSTEAFF.

The CDR3 sequence is CASSEQRREKETQYF. CDR3 in DNA: TGTGCCAGCAGTGAACAGCGGCGGGAGAAAGAGACCCAGTACTTC. The chain joins TRBV6-1 to TRBJ2-5; the match to TRBD2 covers 7 bases. The CDR3 spans 15 residues. The junction had 6 bases not matched to a gene; V was cut back by 2 bases and J by 3 bases. Germline lookup yields CDR1 MNHNS and CDR2 SASEGT.

This chain uses TRBV3-1 (or the pseudogene TRBV3-2) with TRBJ2-3, with D possibly matching TRBD2 (6 bases). There are 15 residues in the CDR3. Trimming shortened V by 4 bases and J by 2 bases, and 13 bases separated the two germline ends. CDR1 is LGHDT, CDR2 YNNKEL, per germline (reference sequence). DNA for the CDR3: TGTGCCAGCAGCCGGAGACTAGGGGCCACAGATACGCAGTATTTT. Residues: CASSRRLGATDTQYF.

The genes are TRBV6-5 and TRBJ2-2; D remains ambiguous. The CDR3 loop spans 13 amino acids. Germline-derived CDR1 and CDR2 are MNHEY and SVGAGI. Trimming took 6 bases from V and 0 from J, leaving 5 bases between them. This chain's CDR3 is CASSVSNTGELFF. Written as DNA, the CDR3 is TGTGCCAGCAGCGTCTCGAACACCGGGGAGCTGTTTTTT.

The V and J genes are TRBV29-1 and TRBJ2-1, with 11 bases lining up with TRBD2. The ends lost 5 bases at V and 8 bases at J; junction bases unmatched: 11. There are 15 residues in the CDR3. Germline lookup yields CDR1 SQVTM and CDR2 ANQGSEA. The CDR3 here is CSVLRLAGGMDEQFF. As DNA, the CDR3 is TGCAGCGTTTTGAGGCTAGCGGGAGGAATGGATGAGCAGTTCTTC.